The 23 T cell receptor beta chains listed next were all sequenced from one sample in a study of CDR3 diversity in severe acne. TCRdb ran MiXCR on the PCR reads and lists one entry per CDR3 protein. The sample lists more than 70,000 distinct CDR3 sequences; around 50% were seen once. Sample: blood. The receptors derive from a male donor in good health, serving as a control.

This clonotype was observed many times. The chain links TRBV24-1 to TRBJ2-5; perhaps TRBD2 as D (5 bases). In germline, CDR1 is KGHDR, CDR2 SFDVKD. This CDR3 spans 14 amino acids. Between the trimmed V and J ends, which lost 3 bases and 1 base, there was a span of 8 bases. The CDR3 loop is CATSDPRGQETQYF. The CDR3 DNA reads TGTGCCACCAGTGATCCCCGGGGCCAAGAGACCCAGTACTTC.

For this clonotype: Sequence at one end of the junction differs from germline and may be a read error. The V gene is TRBV28, the J gene TRBJ1-1; D unresolved. CDR3 length: 17 amino acids. Germline CDR1 is MDHEN and CDR2 is SYDVKM. The CDR3 spells CASSFPDGQTPRFEAFF. In DNA, the CDR3 is TGTGCCAGCAGTTTCCCGGACGGCCAGACTCCCCGATTTGAAGCTTTCTTC.

For the CDR3, the DNA is TGTGCCAGCAGCCCGACTAGCGGGGGGCACTACGAGCAGTACTTC. Its protein is CASSPTSGGHYEQYF. The chain links TRBV7-9 to TRBJ2-7; 13 bases fit TRBD2. The CDR3 is made up of 15 amino acids. Losses at the gene ends were 5 bases for V and 3 bases for J; bases not matched to a gene: 4. Germline V gene sequence: CDR1 SEHNR, CDR2 FQNEAQ (reference sequence).

This clonotype was detected a few times. This chain uses TRBV19 with TRBJ1-4; unclear D gene. This CDR3 is built from 13 residues. The V end lost 4 bases, the J end lost 7 bases, and 10 bases lay between the germline ends. CDR1 is LNHDA, CDR2 SQIVND, per germline (reference sequence). CDR3 in amino acids: CASSTAAREKLFF. The CDR3 DNA is TGTGCCAGTAGTACGGCAGCCCGTGAAAAACTGTTTTTT.

J is TRBJ2-2 and V is TRBV5-1, with D perhaps TRBD1 (6 bases). The CDR3 has 14 residues. Per germline, CDR1 SGHRS and CDR2 YFSETQ. The V and J ends lost 0 bases and 6 bases respectively, with 9 bases between them. CDR3 residues: CASSLEGHSGELFF. CDR3 nucleotides: TGCGCCAGCAGCTTGGAGGGACATTCCGGGGAGCTGTTTTTT.

This clonotype was detected a few times. The CDR3 protein is CATSRGAYYGYTF. The DNA of the CDR3 is TGTGCCACCAGTAGAGGGGCTTACTATGGCTACACCTTC. This chain connects TRBV24-1 to TRBJ1-2; perhaps TRBD1 as D (5 bases). V lost 6 bases, J lost 3 bases, and 10 bases lay in between. CDR3 length: 13 residues. CDR1 and CDR2 from the germline V gene are KGHDR and SFDVKD.

By share, this clonotype counts as medium-sized. This rearrangement joins TRBV2 to TRBJ2-5, with a possible D match to TRBD1 (6 bases). Per germline, CDR1 SNHLY and CDR2 FYNNEI. This CDR3 has 15 amino acids. V was clipped by 8 bases and J by 5 bases, with 21 bases between them. CDR3 amino acids: CASQLGGAVTETQYF. CDR3 coding DNA: TGTGCCAGCCAATTAGGGGGTGCAGTGACGGAGACCCAGTACTTC.

A remark on this clonotype: Just one base apart from a much larger clone, this may be a read error. This chain links TRBV10-3 with TRBJ2-7, with 10 bases that match TRBD2. Germline loops: CDR1 ENHRY, CDR2 SYGVKD. The J segment lost 9 bases and the V segment lost 4 bases, leaving 9 bases of the junction unmatched. The CDR3 is 14 residues long. The CDR3 sequence: CAISAAGGAGGQYF. The CDR3, as DNA: TGTGCCATCAGTGCAGCGGGGGGGGCAGGCGGGCAGTACTTC.

Sample share makes this clonotype medium-sized (0.01 to 0.1%). V and J are TRBV19 and TRBJ2-1; 8 nucleotides line up with TRBD2. The V and J ends lost 4 bases and 5 bases, in that order; junction bases with no gene match: 13. CDR3 length equals 17 residues. Germline values: CDR1 LNHDA, CDR2 SQIVND (reference sequence). The chain's CDR3 is CASSRAFSGAGDNEQFF. Here the CDR3 DNA reads TGTGCCAGTAGTAGGGCCTTTAGCGGGGCGGGGGACAATGAGCAGTTCTTC.

This clonotype was detected only a few times. V and J are TRBV20-1 and TRBJ1-1, with a possible D match to TRBD1 (5 bases). Germline V CDR1 and CDR2: DFQATT, SNEGSKA (reference sequence). The CDR3 totals 10 residues. V shed 6 bases and J shed 7 bases, with 9 bases lying between them. CDR3 region: CSARDGEAFF. The DNA for the CDR3 is TGCAGTGCGAGGGACGGTGAAGCTTTCTTT.

This clonotype was observed many times. DNA of the CDR3: TGTGCCAGCAGCCATGGGGGGGTTAACTATGGCTACACCTTC. Encoded protein: CASSHGGVNYGYTF. This chain uses TRBV6-5 with TRBJ1-2, with D possibly matching TRBD1 (5 bases). The CDR3 is 14 amino acids. V lost 6 bases, J lost 1 base, and 12 bases lay in between. Germline CDR1 and CDR2: MNHEY and SVGAGI.

The chain employs TRBV5-4 and TRBJ2-7, with 7 bases aligning to TRBD1. The CDR3 extends over 15 amino acids. Losses at the gene ends were 3 bases for V and 2 bases for J; bases not matched to a gene: 8. Per the germline V gene, CDR1 is SGHNT and CDR2 is YYREEE (reference sequence). CDR3 bases: TGTGCCAGCAGCTCGGGACAGCCCCTGACCTACGAGCAGTACTTC. Encoded protein: CASSSGQPLTYEQYF.

About this clonotype itself: A much larger clone lies a single base off, so this may be a read error. The genes are TRBV5-4 and TRBJ2-1; D is possibly TRBD1 (8 bases). Trimming took off 9 bases at V and 7 bases at J, with 23 bases between the two ends. The CDR3 length is 15 residues. Germline assignment: CDR1 SGHNT and CDR2 YYREEE (reference sequence). The CDR3 is CANNTGGGGVNEQFF. CDR3 coding DNA: TGTGCCAACAACACAGGGGGGGGGGGGGTTAATGAGCAGTTCTTC.

This clonotype was detected a few times. This chain joins TRBV9 and TRBJ2-2; D could derive from TRBD1 or TRBD2 (5 bases each). The CDR3 covers 16 residues. Per germline, CDR1 SGDLS and CDR2 YYNGEE. V dropped 0 bases and J dropped 7 bases, with 16 bases sitting between them. CDR3 region: CASSVGGASPFGELFF. CDR3 nucleotides: TGTGCCAGCAGCGTAGGAGGGGCTAGCCCCTTCGGGGAGCTGTTTTTT.

Only a few counts were recorded for this clonotype. The CDR3 here is CASSVTGGTNYNEQFF. The DNA of the CDR3 is TGTGCCAGCAGCGTCACCGGCGGGACTAATTACAATGAGCAGTTCTTC. The rearrangement joins TRBV9 to TRBJ2-1; 7 positions match TRBD2. Germline trimming cut 2 bases from V and 4 bases from J; bases unmatched to any gene: 9. The CDR3 runs to 16 residues. Germline loops: CDR1 SGDLS, CDR2 YYNGEE.

This clonotype was picked up a small number of times. The rearrangement links TRBV9 to TRBJ2-5; D is perhaps TRBD2 (6 bases). The V end lost 0 bases, the J end lost 4 bases, and 13 bases lay between the germline ends. The CDR3 runs to 15 residues. In germline, CDR1 is SGDLS, CDR2 YYNGEE. This chain's CDR3 is CASSVGVTSTETQYF. The CDR3 coding sequence is TGTGCCAGCAGCGTAGGGGTAACTAGCACAGAGACCCAGTACTTC.

A few counts support this clonotype. The V call is TRBV6-4, the J call TRBJ1-5; D not certain. The germline gives CDR1 MRHNA, CDR2 SNTAGT. The length of the CDR3 is 14 residues. V lost 7 bases to trimming and J lost 14 bases, with 24 bases between them. CDR3 in DNA: TGTGCCAGCACCTCCTTAGGGAGGAATCACCACGAGCATTTT. This encodes CASTSLGRNHHEHF.

V gene TRBV4-2 combines with J gene TRBJ2-3; 9 positions agree with TRBD2. Germline-derived CDR1 and CDR2 are LGHNA and YNFKEQ. CDR3 length equals 19 residues. The trim removed 1 base at V and 0 bases at J, leaving 11 bases unmatched. CDR3 DNA: TGTGCCAGCAGCCAAGGCGGCAGGGGACTAGCCTCGAGCACAGATACGCAGTATTTT. This encodes CASSQGGRGLASSTDTQYF.

V is TRBV6-5 and J is TRBJ2-7; 8 nucleotides line up with TRBD1. V gave up 4 bases and J gave up 6 bases; unmatched junction bases: 11. CDR1 is MNHEY, CDR2 SVGAGI, per germline. There are 15 residues in the CDR3. The CDR3, as DNA: TGTGCCAGCAGTTGGGGGTCGGGACAGGTATCCGAGCAGTACTTC. Translation: CASSWGSGQVSEQYF.

This clonotype has only a few counts. CDR3 sequence reads: CASSSVQGNTEAFF. For the CDR3, the DNA is TGTGCCAGCTCATCCGTTCAGGGGAACACTGAAGCTTTCTTT. This rearrangement joins TRBV7-2 to TRBJ1-1; possibly TRBD1 for D (5 bases). Between the trimmed V and J ends, which lost 8 bases and 1 base, there was a span of 14 bases. Germline V lookup: CDR1 SGHTA, CDR2 FQGNSA. The CDR3 runs 14 residues.

The V call is TRBV5-6, the J call TRBJ1-6; 9 bases match TRBD1. The CDR3 consists of 14 residues. Germline-derived CDR1 and CDR2 are SGHDT and YYEEEE. The V gene end was trimmed by 5 bases and the J gene end by 10 bases; junction bases not matched to a gene: 7. DNA of the CDR3: TGTGCCAGCAGTTCCGGACAGGGGAACTCACCCCTCCACTTT. This encodes CASSSGQGNSPLHF.

In regard to this clonotype: It may be a read error: a sequence one base away is much more abundant. The V call is TRBV5-6, the J call TRBJ1-1; D is unclear. Germline V gene lookup returns CDR1 SGHDT and CDR2 YYEEEE. The CDR3 covers 14 residues. The V gene lost 2 bases and the J gene lost 0 bases, with 8 bases spanning the gap. CDR3 sequence: CASSFTGLNTEAFF. In DNA form, the CDR3 reads TGTGCCAGCAGCTTCACGGGATTGAACACTGAAGCTTTCTTT.

The rearrangement uses TRBV6-4 and TRBJ2-7, with 7 bases aligning to TRBD1. Looked up from germline, CDR1 is MRHNA and CDR2 is SNTAGT. There are 14 residues in the CDR3. CDR3 sequence reads: CASSDARKDKGAGV. CDR3 in DNA: TGTGCCAGCAGTGACGCCCGAAAGGATAAGGGGGCAGGCGTC.